This T cell receptor beta chain was profiled in a study of lymphopenia after photon versus proton radiotherapy. The study's findings and limits: After lymphocyte nadir, photon-treated repertoires showed oligoclonal expansion, especially CD8+ Temra.

On this clone itself: Antigen: not known.

Profiled with immunoSEQ multiplex PCR; TCRdb holds only in-frame clones, not every one. This sample yields approximately 91,000 clones, of which 83% are seen a single time; about 1.3% belongs to the top ten. The length of the CDR3 is 15 residues. CDR1 is SGHNT and CDR2 is YYREEE in the germline V gene (reference sequence). The V end was cut by 5 bases, the J end by 0 bases, with 14 bases between. This specimen was peripheral blood, taken from a patient treated with proton-based radiotherapy. The clonotype comes from a man between 60 and 75 years old with pancreatic cancer. The genes are TRBV5-4 and TRBJ1-2, with D possibly matching TRBD1 (5 bases). CDR3 sequence (DNA): TGTGCCAGCAGTTTACCGGGACGGACTAACTATGGCTACACCTTC. It translates to CASSLPGRTNYGYTF.